This TCR beta chain was observed in a study of T cell responses to AZD1222 COVID-19 vaccine. V was clipped by 4 bases and J by 0 bases, with 10 bases between them. CDR1 is KGHSH, CDR2 LQKENI, per germline. The CDR3 totals 14 residues. Repertoires were generated with immunoSEQ multiplex PCR, while TCRdb's copy carries only in-frame clones and drops some. The sample includes 200,000 or so clones, 90% to 95% of them seen just once. This specimen consisted of peripheral blood, obtained 28 days after the second AZD1222 dose. The rearrangement links TRBV18 to TRBJ2-7; D is possibly TRBD1 (6 bases). The receptor was derived from an adult who received the AZD1222 COVID-19 vaccine. As DNA, the CDR3 is TGTGCCAGCTCACAAACACAGGGCTCCTACGAGCAGTACTTC. Its protein product is CASSQTQGSYEQYF.